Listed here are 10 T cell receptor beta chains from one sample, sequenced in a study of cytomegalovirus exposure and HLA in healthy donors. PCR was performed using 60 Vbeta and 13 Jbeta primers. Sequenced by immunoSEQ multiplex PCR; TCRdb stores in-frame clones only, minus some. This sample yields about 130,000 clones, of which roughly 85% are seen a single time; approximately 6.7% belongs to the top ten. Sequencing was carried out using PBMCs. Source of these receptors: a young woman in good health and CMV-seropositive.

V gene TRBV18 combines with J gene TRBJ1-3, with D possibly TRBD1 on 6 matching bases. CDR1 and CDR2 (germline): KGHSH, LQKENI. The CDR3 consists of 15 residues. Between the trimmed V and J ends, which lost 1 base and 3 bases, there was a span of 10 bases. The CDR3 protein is CASSPRTALGNTIYF. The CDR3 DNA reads TGTGCCAGCTCACCACGGACAGCCCTTGGAAACACCATATATTTT.

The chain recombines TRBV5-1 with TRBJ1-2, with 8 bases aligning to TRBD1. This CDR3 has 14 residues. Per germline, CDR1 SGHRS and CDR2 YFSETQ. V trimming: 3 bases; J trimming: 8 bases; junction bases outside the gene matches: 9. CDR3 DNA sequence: TGCGCCAGCAGCTCCCTCCCAGGGGGCGCGGGCTACACCTTC. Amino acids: CASSSLPGGAGYTF.

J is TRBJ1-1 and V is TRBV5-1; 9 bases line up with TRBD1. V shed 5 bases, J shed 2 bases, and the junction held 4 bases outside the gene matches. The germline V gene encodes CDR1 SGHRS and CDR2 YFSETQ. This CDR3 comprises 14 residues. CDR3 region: CASRRDRVNTEAFF. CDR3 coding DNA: TGCGCCAGCAGGAGGGACAGGGTTAACACTGAAGCTTTCTTT.

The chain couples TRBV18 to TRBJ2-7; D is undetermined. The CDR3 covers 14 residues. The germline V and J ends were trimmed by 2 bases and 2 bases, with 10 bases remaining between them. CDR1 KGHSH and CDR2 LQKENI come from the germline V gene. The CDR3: CASSPDNAPYEQYF. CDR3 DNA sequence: TGTGCCAGCTCACCAGACAACGCCCCCTACGAGCAGTACTTC.

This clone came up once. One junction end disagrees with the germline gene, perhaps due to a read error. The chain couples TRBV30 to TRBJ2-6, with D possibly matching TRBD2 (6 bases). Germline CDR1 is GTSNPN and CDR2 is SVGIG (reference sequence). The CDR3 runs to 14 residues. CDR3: CAWSVGWGVNVLTF. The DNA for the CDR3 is TGTGCCTGGAGTGTAGGGTGGGGGGTCAACGTCCTGACTTTC.

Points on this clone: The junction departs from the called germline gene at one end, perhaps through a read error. CDR3 loop: CAISDSQGANYGYAF. The DNA for the CDR3 is TGTGCCATCAGTGACTCTCAGGGGGCTAACTATGGCTACGCCTTC. The chain uses TRBV10-3 and TRBJ1-2; 8 nucleotides match TRBD1. This CDR3 contains 15 residues. From germline, CDR1 is ENHRY and CDR2 SYGVKD.

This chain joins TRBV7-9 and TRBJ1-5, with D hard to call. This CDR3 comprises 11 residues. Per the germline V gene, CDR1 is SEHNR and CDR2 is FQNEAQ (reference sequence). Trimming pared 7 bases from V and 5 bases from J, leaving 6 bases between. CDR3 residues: CASTEDQPQHF. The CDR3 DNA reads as TGTGCCAGCACAGAAGATCAGCCCCAGCATTTT.

The CDR3 sequence is CATPGDSGNTIYF. CDR3 bases: TGCGCCACCCCAGGGGACTCTGGAAACACCATATATTTT. The V gene is TRBV10-1, the J gene TRBJ1-3, with D perhaps TRBD1 (6 bases). From germline, CDR1 is WNHNN and CDR2 SYGVQD (reference sequence). Trimming cost V 10 bases and J 0 bases, with 10 bases left between them. CDR3 size: 13 residues.

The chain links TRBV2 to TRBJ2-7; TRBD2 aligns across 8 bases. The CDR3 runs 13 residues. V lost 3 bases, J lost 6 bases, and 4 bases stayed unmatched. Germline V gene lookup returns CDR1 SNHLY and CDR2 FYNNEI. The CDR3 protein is CASSDGRASEQYF. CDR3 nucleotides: TGTGCCAGCAGTGACGGGAGGGCGAGCGAGCAGTACTTC.

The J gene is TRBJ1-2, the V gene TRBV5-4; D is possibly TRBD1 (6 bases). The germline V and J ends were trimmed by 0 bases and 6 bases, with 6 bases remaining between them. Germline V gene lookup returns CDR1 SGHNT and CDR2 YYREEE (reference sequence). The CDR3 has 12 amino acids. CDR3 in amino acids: CASSLAGDGYTF. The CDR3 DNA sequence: TGTGCCAGCAGCTTGGCAGGGGATGGCTACACCTTC. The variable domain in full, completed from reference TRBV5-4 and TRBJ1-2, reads ETGVTQSPTHLIKTRGQQVTLRCSSQSGHNTVSWYQQALGQGPQFIFQYYREEENGRGNFPPRFSGLQFPNYSSELNVNALELDDSALYLCASSLAGDGYTFGSGTRLTVV.